This T cell receptor beta chain was retrieved from a study of human T cells and chemical hapten exposure. Overall study context: Chiefly women, the patients showed alopecia areata, totalis or universalis.

Time point reported: patch test 2, 6 weeks after DPC sensitization. This sample's treatment: therapeutic diphenylcyclopropenone sensitization with weekly scalp DPC. The authors' total RNA extraction used unfractionated whole blood. The ends were cut back, 3 bases at V and 7 bases at J, with 7 bases in the middle. The length of the CDR3 is 10 residues. Germline-derived CDR1 and CDR2 are SQVTM and ANQGSEA. From the RACE reads, TCRdb called clonotypes with MiXCR, one entry per CDR3 protein. This sample yields around 100,000 distinct CDR3 sequences, of which roughly an eighth are seen a single time; 2.5% to 4% belongs to the top ten. Findings and caveats of the study: With alopecia, donors may have immune responses unlike healthy people's.

Of note for this clonotype: Its antigen is undetermined.

The sample was whole blood, taken in connection with sensitization to the hapten diphenylcyclopropenone (DPC). The chain couples TRBV29-1 to TRBJ2-7; unclear D gene. This clonotype originated in a woman aged 40 to 50 with alopecia areata. Some clones in this sample may be carry-over from other donors' samples. The CDR3, as DNA: TGCAGCGTTGAGGCCGGGGAGCAGTACTTC. Its protein product is CSVEAGEQYF.